Listed below are T cell receptor beta chains from one sample, sequenced in a study of OX40 agonist ivuxolimab in advanced cancers. TCRdb's table, derived via immunoSEQ multiplex PCR, lists solely in-frame clones and lacks some. Of about 50,000 clones in the sample, roughly 90% were seen once. The sequencing here drew on CD4+ or CD8+ T cells sorted from blood, taken in a trial of the OX40 agonist ivuxolimab. These receptors were collected from an adult with an advanced solid tumor such as melanoma, head and neck, liver or kidney cancer. The CDR3 runs from the conserved cysteine through the conserved F or W. A D gene is named only where the DNA matches it firmly. Expanded clones get a size class; other rows say once, few or many, or leave the size out.

size	V	D	J	CDR3	DNA
NA	TRBV7-3	NA	TRBJ2-3	CASSGSTDTQYF	TGTGCCAGCTCTGGGAGCACAGATACGCAGTATTTT
NA	TRBV5-1	NA	TRBJ2-7	CASSLNRRGYEQYF	TGCGCCAGCAGCTTAAACCGTCGGGGCTACGAGCAGTACTTC
NA	TRBV28	NA	TRBJ2-5	CASRSGPSRETQYF	TGTGCCAGCAGAAGCGGACCCAGTAGGGAGACCCAGTACTTC
NA	TRBV28	NA	TRBJ1-3	CASSSVPAFSGNTIYF	TGTGCCAGCAGCTCGGTCCCGGCTTTCTCTGGAAACACCATATATTTT
NA	TRBV5-1	NA	TRBJ2-1	CASSLVGASYNEQFF	TGCGCCAGCAGCTTGGTTGGGGCTAGCTACAATGAGCAGTTCTTC
NA	TRBV7-8	NA	TRBJ2-1	CASSLGSLVDNEQFF	TGTGCCAGCAGCTTAGGTAGTCTTGTGGACAATGAGCAGTTCTTC
few	TRBV10-2	NA	TRBJ2-5	CASSTDAETQYF	TGCGCCAGCAGTACGGACGCAGAGACCCAGTACTTC
NA	TRBV9	NA	TRBJ1-2	CASSVDGRRTANYGYTF	TGTGCCAGCAGCGTAGACGGTCGACGGACAGCTAACTATGGCTACACCTTC
NA	TRBV7-3	NA	TRBJ2-3	CASSLSRADTQYF	TGTGCCAGCAGCTTAAGTCGGGCAGATACGCAGTATTTT
NA	TRBV19	NA	TRBJ1-3	CASRTSGSGNTIYF	TGTGCCAGTAGGACTTCAGGGTCCGGAAACACCATATATTTT
NA	TRBV9	TRBD1	TRBJ1-3	CASSSDRGGNTIYF	TGTGCCAGCAGCTCGGACAGGGGTGGAAACACCATATATTTT
NA	TRBV25-1	TRBD2	TRBJ2-7	CASEGTSFSYEQYF	TGTGCCAGCGAAGGGACTAGCTTCTCCTACGAGCAGTACTTC
NA	TRBV10-3	NA	TRBJ2-1	CAIMGGGYNEQFF	TGTGCCATCATGGGGGGCGGGTACAATGAGCAGTTCTTC
NA	TRBV10-2	NA	TRBJ1-2	CASSEKGGYGYTF	TGCGCCAGCAGTGAGAAGGGGGGCTATGGCTACACCTTC
NA	TRBV28	NA	TRBJ1-6	CASSPRRGGGNSPLHF	TGTGCCAGCAGTCCCCGGCGTGGGGGGGGAAATTCACCCCTCCACTTT
NA	TRBV9	NA	TRBJ1-5	CASSPGLNQPQHF	TGTGCCAGCAGCCCGGGACTCAATCAGCCCCAGCATTTT
NA	TRBV19	TRBD1	TRBJ2-2	CASSMGGQGVTGELFF	TGTGCCAGTAGTATGGGGGGACAGGGAGTGACCGGGGAGCTGTTTTTT
NA	TRBV11-2	NA	TRBJ2-3	CASSLEWGPGTQYF	TGTGCCAGCAGCTTAGAGTGGGGACCGGGTACGCAGTATTTT
NA	TRBV11-1	NA	TRBJ1-1	CASSSRGNTEAFF	TGTGCCAGCAGTTCTCGGGGGAACACTGAAGCTTTCTTT
few	TRBV7-6	NA	TRBJ2-7	CASSLGSGSYEQYF	TGTGCCAGCAGCTTAGGATCAGGGTCCTACGAGCAGTACTTC
NA	TRBV6-6	NA	TRBJ1-5	CAGSLGRGNQPQHF	TGTGCCGGTTCCCTAGGACGGGGCAATCAGCCCCAGCATTTT
NA	TRBV5-1	NA	TRBJ2-1	CASSSSGTNYNEQFF	TGCGCCAGCAGTTCGAGCGGGACAAATTACAATGAGCAGTTCTTC
NA	TRBV11-2	TRBD1	TRBJ2-7	CASSEGPGQGAYEQYF	TGTGCCAGCAGCGAAGGACCGGGACAGGGGGCGTACGAGCAGTACTTC
once	TRBV19	TRBD2	TRBJ2-7	CASSAPGAGGKEQYF	TGTGCCAGTAGTGCCCCTGGGGCGGGAGGAAAGGAGCAGTACTTC
NA	TRBV28	NA	TRBJ1-2	CASSLITNYGYTF	TGTGCCAGCAGTTTAATAACTAACTATGGCTACACCTTC
NA	TRBV29-1	NA	TRBJ2-7	CSVEDSFGRYF	TGCAGCGTTGAAGATTCTTTCGGGCGGTACTTC